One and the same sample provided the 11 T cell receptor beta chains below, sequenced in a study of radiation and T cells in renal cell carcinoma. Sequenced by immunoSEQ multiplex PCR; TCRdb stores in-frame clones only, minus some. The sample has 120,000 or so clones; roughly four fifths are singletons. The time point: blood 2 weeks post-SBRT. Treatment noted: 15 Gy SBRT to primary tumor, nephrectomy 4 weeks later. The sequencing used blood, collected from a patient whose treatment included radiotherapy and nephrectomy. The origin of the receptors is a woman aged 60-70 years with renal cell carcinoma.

The CDR3 coding sequence is TGTGCCAGCAGTTTGAGCTTTGTAGGGGGTGGCTACACCTTC. Its protein product is CASSLSFVGGGYTF. The chain is built from TRBV27 and TRBJ1-2, with TRBD1 as a possible D gene (6 bases). Trimming left V 3 bases short and J 7 bases short, with 15 bases between. CDR1 is MNHEY, CDR2 SMNVEV, per germline (reference sequence). This CDR3 region has 14 residues.

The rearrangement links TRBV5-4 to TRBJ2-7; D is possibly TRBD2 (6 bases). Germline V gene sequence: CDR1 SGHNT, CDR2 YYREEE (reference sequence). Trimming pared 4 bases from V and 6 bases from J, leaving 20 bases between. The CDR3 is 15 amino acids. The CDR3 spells CASSRRELAKGEQYF. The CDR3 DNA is TGTGCCAGCAGCCGCAGAGAACTAGCTAAGGGCGAGCAGTACTTC.

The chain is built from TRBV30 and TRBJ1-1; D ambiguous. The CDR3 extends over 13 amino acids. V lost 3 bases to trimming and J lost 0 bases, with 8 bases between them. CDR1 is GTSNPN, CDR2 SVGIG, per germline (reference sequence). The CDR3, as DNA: TGTGCCTGGAGAGAAGTATTGAACACTGAAGCTTTCTTT. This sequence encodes CAWREVLNTEAFF.

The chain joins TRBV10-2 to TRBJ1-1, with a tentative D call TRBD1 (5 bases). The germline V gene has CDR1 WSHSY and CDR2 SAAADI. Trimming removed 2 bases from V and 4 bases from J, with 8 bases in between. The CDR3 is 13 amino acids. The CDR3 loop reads CASSEEGVTEAFF. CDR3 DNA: TGCGCCAGCAGTGAGGAAGGGGTCACTGAAGCTTTCTTT.

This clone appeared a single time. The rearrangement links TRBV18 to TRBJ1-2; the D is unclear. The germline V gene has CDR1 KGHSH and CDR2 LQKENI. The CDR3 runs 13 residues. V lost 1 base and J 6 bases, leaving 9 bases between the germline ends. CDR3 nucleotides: TGTGCCAGCTCACCACGCGGTAGTGATGGCTACACCTTC. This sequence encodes CASSPRGSDGYTF.

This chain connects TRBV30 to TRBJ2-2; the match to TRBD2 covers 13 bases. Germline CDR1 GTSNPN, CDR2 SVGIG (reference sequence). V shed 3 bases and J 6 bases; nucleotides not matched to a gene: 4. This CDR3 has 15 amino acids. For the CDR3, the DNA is TGTGCCTGGAGGGGACTAGCGGGGATGGCCGGGGAGCTGTTTTTT. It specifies CAWRGLAGMAGELFF.

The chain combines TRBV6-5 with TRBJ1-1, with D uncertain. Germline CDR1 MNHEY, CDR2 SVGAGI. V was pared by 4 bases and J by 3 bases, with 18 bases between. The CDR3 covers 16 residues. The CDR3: CASSLDPTFFYTEAFF. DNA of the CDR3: TGTGCCAGCAGTTTGGACCCCACCTTTTTTTACACTGAAGCTTTCTTT.

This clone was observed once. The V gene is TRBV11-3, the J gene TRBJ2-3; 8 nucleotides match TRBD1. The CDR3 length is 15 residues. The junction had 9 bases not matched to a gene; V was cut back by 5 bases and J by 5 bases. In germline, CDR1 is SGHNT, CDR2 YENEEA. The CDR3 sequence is CASSQTGGSVDTQYF. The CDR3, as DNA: TGTGCCAGCAGCCAAACAGGGGGATCGGTAGATACGCAGTATTTT.

The CDR3 DNA follows: TGCGCCAGCAGCTTGGACGTGGGGGCCCCCTACGAGCAGTACTTC. The encoded protein is CASSLDVGAPYEQYF. The chain carries TRBV5-1 and TRBJ2-7, with D perhaps TRBD1 (6 bases). The CDR3 is 15 amino acids. CDR1 is SGHRS, CDR2 YFSETQ, per germline. V was trimmed by 0 bases and J by 2 bases, leaving 12 bases between them.

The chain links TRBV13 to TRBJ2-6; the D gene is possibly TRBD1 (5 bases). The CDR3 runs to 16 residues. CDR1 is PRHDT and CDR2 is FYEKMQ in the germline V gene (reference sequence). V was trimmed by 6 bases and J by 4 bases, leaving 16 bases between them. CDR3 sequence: CASSLYAGPGANVLTF. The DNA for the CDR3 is TGTGCCAGCAGTCTGTACGCAGGGCCCGGGGCCAACGTCCTGACTTTC.

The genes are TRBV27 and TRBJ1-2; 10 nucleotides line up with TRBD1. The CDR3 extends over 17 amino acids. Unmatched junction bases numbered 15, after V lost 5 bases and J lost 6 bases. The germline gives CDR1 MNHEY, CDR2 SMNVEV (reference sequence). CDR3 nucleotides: TGTGCCAGCAGTATCCGGACAGGGGGTCCCCGAAGGGATGGCTACACCTTC. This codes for CASSIRTGGPRRDGYTF.